The 11 T cell receptor beta chains given below trace back to one sample, sequenced in a study of blood T cell repertoires in COVID-19. This table comes from immunoSEQ multiplex PCR, and its TCRdb copy is limited to in-frame clones, with some not included. Here the sample spans more than 250,000 clones, roughly 86% being singletons. The sequencing sample was made of PBMCs or T cells enriched from blood (not recorded which). These receptor sequences come from a woman aged 18 to 35 who had recovered from COVID-19.

This clone was seen once. The V call is TRBV2, the J call TRBJ1-3, with TRBD1 matching over 8 bases. J was trimmed by 4 bases and V by 6 bases; bases with no gene match: 5. CDR1 and CDR2 from the germline V gene are SNHLY and FYNNEI. CDR3 length: 14 amino acids. The CDR3 region is CASRTGETGNTIYF. The CDR3 DNA reads as TGTGCCAGCAGGACAGGGGAAACCGGAAACACCATATATTTT.

The chain employs TRBV9 and TRBJ2-1; 8 positions match TRBD2. The CDR3 loop spans 15 amino acids. V trimming: 4 bases; J trimming: 7 bases; junction bases outside the gene matches: 10. Germline V gene sequence: CDR1 SGDLS, CDR2 YYNGEE. CDR3 sequence: CASSSIAGLNNEQFF. The CDR3 region has the DNA TGTGCCAGCAGCTCTATAGCGGGACTCAATAATGAGCAGTTCTTC.

The chain couples TRBV28 to TRBJ1-5; no clear D. This CDR3 is built from 14 residues. Germline V gene sequence: CDR1 MDHEN, CDR2 SYDVKM. V dropped 7 bases and J dropped 7 bases, with 17 bases sitting between them. The DNA for the CDR3 is TGTGCCAGCACTCTAAGTCTGGGAGGACAGCCCCAGCATTTT. Its protein is CASTLSLGGQPQHF.

The rearrangement uses TRBV28 and TRBJ2-1; 7 nucleotides align to TRBD1. Germline values: CDR1 MDHEN, CDR2 SYDVKM. V was pared by 0 bases and J by 11 bases, with 1 base of the junction left unmatched. CDR3 length: 12 amino acids. The CDR3 DNA follows: TGTGCCAGCAGTTTATGGGGACAGCAGCAGTTCTTC. Its translation: CASSLWGQQQFF.

This chain joins TRBV6-5 and TRBJ2-2; D ambiguous. This CDR3 comprises 13 residues. V was shortened by 7 bases and J by 6 bases, with 12 bases between the two germline ends. The germline gives CDR1 MNHEY, CDR2 SVGAGI. This chain's CDR3 is CASTSLFSGELFF. Here the CDR3 DNA reads TGTGCCAGCACTAGTCTTTTCTCCGGGGAGCTGTTTTTT.

The chain recombines TRBV5-1 with TRBJ2-5; possibly TRBD2 for D (6 bases). Germline V gene data show CDR1 as SGHRS and CDR2 as YFSETQ. V was trimmed by 2 bases and J by 5 bases, leaving 13 bases between them. The CDR3 has 14 amino acids. The CDR3 region is CASSFAGLRETQYF. Written as DNA, the CDR3 is TGCGCCAGCAGCTTTGCGGGGCTTCGGGAGACCCAGTACTTC.

V and J are TRBV19 and TRBJ1-5, with D hard to call. Looked up from germline, CDR1 is LNHDA and CDR2 is SQIVND (reference sequence). The V and J ends lost 1 base and 7 bases respectively, with 11 bases between them. The CDR3 loop spans 14 amino acids. The CDR3 coding sequence is TGTGCCAGTAGTATAGGGGCAACGGTCCAGCCCCAGCATTTT. As protein: CASSIGATVQPQHF.

The table lists this clone with a few counts. The V and J genes are TRBV6-5 and TRBJ2-7; 7 positions match TRBD1. This CDR3 comprises 15 residues. V dropped 5 bases and J dropped 2; count of bases not matched to a gene: 9. Looked up from germline, CDR1 is MNHEY and CDR2 is SVGAGI. The CDR3 loop reads CASSRRQGGPYEQYF. The CDR3 region has the DNA TGTGCCAGCAGTCGGCGACAGGGCGGCCCCTACGAGCAGTACTTC.

The rearrangement joins TRBV11-3 to TRBJ2-2, with 13 bases fitting TRBD2. CDR1 and CDR2 (germline): SGHNT, YENEEA. Trimming took 1 base from V and 4 from J; bases not matched to a gene: 0. The CDR3 contains 16 residues. The CDR3 protein is CASSLGTSGGTGELFF. The CDR3, as DNA: TGTGCCAGCAGCTTAGGGACTAGCGGGGGCACCGGGGAGCTGTTTTTT.

This clone was observed a handful of times. This CDR3 is CASRPDPRGLTWRTDTQYF. In DNA, the CDR3 is TGTGCCAGCAGACCAGACCCGCGGGGACTCACCTGGAGAACAGATACGCAGTATTTT. The genes are TRBV28 and TRBJ2-3; the D gene is possibly TRBD2 (6 bases). This CDR3 contains 19 residues. The ends were cut back, 6 bases at V and 3 bases at J, with 28 bases in the middle. The germline gives CDR1 MDHEN, CDR2 SYDVKM.

The gene calls are TRBV2 and TRBJ1-3; 8 positions agree with TRBD1. The germline V gene has CDR1 SNHLY and CDR2 FYNNEI. This CDR3 is built from 16 residues. V lost 11 bases and J lost 0; bases outside the gene matches: 12. Here the CDR3 DNA reads TGTGCCGGCTCCAGGGGGCCACCAAACTCTGGAAACACCATATATTTT. Translation gives CAGSRGPPNSGNTIYF.